This TCR beta chain was recorded in a study of beta chain features in type 1 diabetes. All of the isolated RNA was reverse transcribed, so expressed TCRB transcripts were sequenced. Deep immunoSEQ sequencing covered naive, central memory and regulatory T cell samples. The assay was immunoSEQ multiplex PCR, and TCRdb's table has in-frame clones only and misses some. Of 300,000 to 450,000 clones listed, roughly 12% are singletons. Germline lookup yields CDR1 MDHEN and CDR2 SYDVKM. This CDR3 is 15 amino acids long. Trimming shortened V by 5 bases and J by 3 bases, and 17 bases separated the two germline ends. One heparinised draw, averaging around 0.12 L, was taken per donor.

This sequence originates from a man younger than 35 in good health. The rearrangement links TRBV28 to TRBJ2-7, with TRBD2 as a possible D gene (7 bases). The specimen sequenced was naive CD4+ T cells from blood. CDR3 sequence: CASSGRGGRNYEQYF. CDR3 DNA: TGTGCCAGCAGTGGGAGGGGGGGCAGAAACTACGAGCAGTACTTC.